This T cell receptor beta chain was documented in a study of blood T cell repertoires in COVID-19 (dated by TCRdb to 2020 to 2021). Some background on the complete study: Samples covering the acute and convalescent phases of COVID-19 were provided by collaborators in the United States, Italy and Spain. Samples came from the ongoing ImmuneRACE study (first 160 participants) plus 1,254 subjects from 6 global collaborators. The repertoires were made available in a free public database intended to serve as a resource for research on the immune response to SARS-CoV-2. The sample metadata nearly always contained a de-identified subject ID, COVID-19 status, age in years and sex. Deeply sampled blood TCRbeta repertoires from subjects exposed to, actively infected with, or recovered from COVID-19 were included in the dataset. The material from the prospective study consisted of cDNA or gDNA derived from T cells, B-cell-depleted T cells, or PBMCs. Where available, HLA class I and class II types were obtained from metadata supplied by the sample provider rather than from assay-based typing.

The research as a whole found: How much clinical and demographic metadata was included differed by source and by participant, and the metadata was provided uncurated.

Collaborating institutions collected whole blood in K2EDTA tubes following their own protocols. For TCRbeta analysis, collaborators shipped samples in one of three forms: frozen whole blood, isolated PBMCs, or DNA extracted from either of those sample types. TCRbeta CDR3 regions were amplified from genomic DNA using the immunoSEQ Assay, a bias-controlled multiplex PCR. The paper's processing steps were these. Nucleated cell counts per sample were estimated from amplification of reference gene primers within the assay. To quantify the absolute abundance of each unique TCRbeta CDR3 rearrangement, sequence reads were collapsed and filtered. For each sample, productive Simpson clonality was calculated as the square root of Simpson's diversity index across productive rearrangements. TCRdb retrieved this table from immuneACCESS and kept in-frame rearrangements only. Not all clones are present; in checked studies, unresolved V genes account for under half, and no reason is known for the remainder. That table supplies the V and J calls and clone size; D and trimming were determined from the DNA. Here the sample has tens of thousands of clones; 90% occur a single time. Together, the top ten hold more than 5.5% of the sample.

In regard to this clone: Its antigen is unknown. The record has no base qualities; no much larger clone is one base away.

The CDR3 starts with the cysteine, ends with the phenylalanine, and has 15 residues. Only the CDR3 portion is preserved as DNA: 45 bases, with reading frame beginning at the first base. Deletion took 3 bases off V and 5 bases off J, with a span of 16 bases between the germline ends. The germline V gene provides CDR1 SGHDN and CDR2 FVKESK. This sequence originates from a human donor in a cohort sampled during active COVID-19. Sequencing was done on a sample of peripheral blood. Here the chain combines TRBV14 and TRBJ1-2, and possibly TRBD1, on 6 matching bases. The DNA reads as follows: TGTGCCAGCAGCCAGATACAGGGCCTTCATTATGGCTACACCTTC. This yields the protein CASSQIQGLHYGYTF. With the portions outside the CDR3 filled from the reference TRBV14 and TRBJ1-2 genes, the complete variable region becomes EAGVTQFPSHSVIEKGQTVTLRCDPISGHDNLYWYRRVMGKEIKFLLHFVKESKQDESGMPNNRFLAERTGGTYSTLKVQPAELEDSGVYFCASSQIQGLHYGYTFGSGTRLTVV.